A selection of T cell receptor beta chains follows, all from one sample in a study of T cells in tumors after PD-1 blockade. Clones were sequenced by immunoSEQ multiplex PCR, and TCRdb holds only the in-frame ones, with some missing. The sample has approximately 60,000 clones, around 72% seen once. The specimen comprised PBMCs, sampled after anti-PD-1 treatment. Every receptor here comes from a human donor with basal cell carcinoma. CDR3s include the opening cysteine and the closing phenylalanine or tryptophan. The order of the fields is CDR3 DNA, CDR3 protein, D gene, J gene, V gene, clone size. A D gene is named only where the DNA matches it firmly. Not all rows give a size; the values are once, few, many and, for expanded clones, a class.

DNA: TGTGCCAGCAACAATCCGGGACTAGCGGGGGGGGGATCAGATACGCAGTATTTT
CDR3: CASNNPGLAGGGSDTQYF
D: TRBD2
J: TRBJ2-3
V: TRBV7-2
size: NA

DNA: TGTGCCAGTAGATCACCGGGACAGTGGAGTGAAAAACTGTTTTTT
CDR3: CASRSPGQWSEKLFF
D: TRBD1
J: TRBJ1-4
V: TRBV19
size: NA

DNA: TGTGCCAGCAGCTTCGGGCAGGGAGGGACTTTCTTT
CDR3: CASSFGQGGTFF
D: NA
J: TRBJ1-1
V: TRBV5-6
size: NA

DNA: TGCGCCAGCAGCTCCGGGACACCGGAAAAACTGTTTTTT
CDR3: CASSSGTPEKLFF
D: NA
J: TRBJ1-4
V: TRBV5-1
size: NA

DNA: TGTGCCATCAGTGATTCAAGGACAGACACCGGGGAGCTGTTTTTT
CDR3: CAISDSRTDTGELFF
D: NA
J: TRBJ2-2
V: TRBV10-3
size: NA

DNA: TGTGCCAGCACCCGGAATAAAGGTGACACTGAAGCTTTCTTT
CDR3: CASTRNKGDTEAFF
D: NA
J: TRBJ1-1
V: TRBV7-8
size: NA

DNA: TGCGCCAGCAGTCAATCTAGTTTGAGGGGCAGGGGGTCTGAAAAACTGTTTTTT
CDR3: CASSQSSLRGRGSEKLFF
D: TRBD1
J: TRBJ1-4
V: TRBV23-1
size: NA

DNA: TGTGCCAGCAGTCCATTACTGAGGACGGCGGGGACTCGTGGAAACACCATATATTTT
CDR3: CASSPLLRTAGTRGNTIYF
D: NA
J: TRBJ1-3
V: TRBV27
size: NA

DNA: TGCAGCGTTCGTGTTGGCGGGGGTTACTCCTACGAGCAGTACTTC
CDR3: CSVRVGGGYSYEQYF
D: TRBD2
J: TRBJ2-7
V: TRBV29-1
size: NA

DNA: TGTGCCAGCTACCCCTGGGACACCGGGGAGCTGTTTTTT
CDR3: CASYPWDTGELFF
D: NA
J: TRBJ2-2
V: TRBV28
size: NA

DNA: TGTGCCAGCAGTCCCGACAACCGAAGTGGCTACACCTTC
CDR3: CASSPDNRSGYTF
D: NA
J: TRBJ1-2
V: TRBV6-6
size: few

DNA: TGCGCCAGCAGCTTGGCCGGGACAGGGGGATTGTCCGGGGAGCTGTTTTTT
CDR3: CASSLAGTGGLSGELFF
D: TRBD1
J: TRBJ2-2
V: TRBV5-1
size: NA

DNA: TGCGCCAGCAGCTTGGCACAGGGGGAGGAAAAACTGTTTTTT
CDR3: CASSLAQGEEKLFF
D: TRBD1
J: TRBJ1-4
V: TRBV5-1
size: NA

DNA: TGTGCCACCAGTGATCCGGCTTCTCCCTACGAGCAGTACTTC
CDR3: CATSDPASPYEQYF
D: NA
J: TRBJ2-7
V: TRBV24-1
size: NA

DNA: TGTGCCAGCAGCCCAGACACCAACACTGAAGCTTTCTTT
CDR3: CASSPDTNTEAFF
D: NA
J: TRBJ1-1
V: TRBV11-1
size: NA